This entry lists 23 T cell receptor beta chains sequenced from one sample in a study of cytomegalovirus exposure and HLA in healthy donors. Vbeta (60) and Jbeta (13) primers were used in the PCR. The method was immunoSEQ multiplex PCR; TCRdb's version includes in-frame clones alone and lacks a portion of them. The repertoire holds 100,000 to 150,000 clones, with under 90% as singletons. The material sequenced was PBMCs. The receptors come from a woman in her 40s in good health and CMV-seropositive.

The rearrangement uses TRBV4-1 and TRBJ2-5; the D is unclear. The CDR3 is made up of 13 amino acids. Germline assignment: CDR1 MGHRA and CDR2 YSYEKL. The ends were cut back, 3 bases at V and 4 bases at J, with 9 bases in the middle. Here the CDR3 DNA reads TGCGCCAGCAGCCACCCTCTAGGAGAGACCCAGTACTTC. It is translated as CASSHPLGETQYF.

V gene TRBV6-1 combines with J gene TRBJ2-5, with TRBD2 matching over 8 bases. The J call may be incorrect, as the DNA end agrees better with TRBJ2-7. Germline V lookup: CDR1 MNHNS, CDR2 SASEGT. This CDR3 region has 15 residues. The CDR3 DNA reads TGTGCCAGCAGTCATAGCGGGACGTCCTACTACGAGCAGTACTTC. Translating gives CASSHSGTSYYEQYF.

The chain employs TRBV6-5 and TRBJ2-7, with TRBD2 matching over 10 bases. The CDR3 loop spans 14 amino acids. The germline gives CDR1 MNHEY, CDR2 SVGAGI. Losses at the gene ends were 6 bases for V and 2 bases for J; bases not matched to a gene: 4. The CDR3 reads CASRNLAGAYEQYF. As DNA, the CDR3 is TGTGCCAGCAGAAACCTAGCGGGAGCCTACGAGCAGTACTTC.

The genes are TRBV5-5 and TRBJ2-2, with TRBD1 matching 9 bases. J was trimmed by 4 bases and V by 1 base; bases with no gene match: 2. Germline CDR1 reads SGHKS; CDR2 reads YYEKEE (reference sequence). The CDR3 is made up of 15 amino acids. The CDR3 protein is CASSLWTGATGELFF. CDR3 nucleotide sequence: TGTGCCAGCAGCTTGTGGACAGGGGCCACCGGGGAGCTGTTTTTT. The variable domain in full, with the rest retrieved from reference TRBV5-5 and TRBJ2-2, is DAGVTQSPTHLIKTRGQQVTLRCSPISGHKSVSWYQQVLGQGPQFIFQYYEKEERGRGNFPDRFSARQFPNYSSELNVNALLLGDSALYLCASSLWTGATGELFFGEGSRLTVL.

The CDR3 DNA reads as TGTGCCAGTAGTACGAACACTCCGGACAAGCCGGTCCCTAATCAGCCCCAGCATTTT. Translation gives CASSTNTPDKPVPNQPQHF. The V gene is TRBV19, the J gene TRBJ1-5, with D perhaps matching TRBD1 (5 bases). Germline V CDR1 and CDR2: LNHDA, SQIVND (reference sequence). V shed 4 bases and J shed 4 bases, with 26 bases lying between them. The CDR3 extends over 19 amino acids.

The V call is TRBV5-6, the J call TRBJ1-2; 8 bases are shared with TRBD1. CDR3 length equals 16 residues. V lost 4 bases, J lost 7 bases, and 15 bases stayed unmatched. Germline values: CDR1 SGHDT, CDR2 YYEEEE. As DNA, the CDR3 is TGTGCCAGCAGCCCTGGACAGGGTGAAAGAGCGGGTGGCTACACCTTC. Translation gives CASSPGQGERAGGYTF.

The chain uses TRBV19 and TRBJ2-7; 7 nucleotides match TRBD2. J lost 0 bases, V lost 7 bases, and 9 bases had no gene match. The CDR3 is made up of 15 amino acids. In germline, CDR1 is LNHDA, CDR2 SQIVND (reference sequence). The CDR3 loop is CASKTPPSGSYEQYF. In nucleotides, the CDR3 is TGTGCCAGTAAAACCCCGCCTAGCGGCTCCTACGAGCAGTACTTC.

J is TRBJ2-7 and V is TRBV28; 7 positions match TRBD1. This CDR3 region has 14 residues. With 3 bases clipped from V and 6 bases from J, the junction kept 8 bases outside the gene matches. Germline loops: CDR1 MDHEN, CDR2 SYDVKM. In DNA, the CDR3 is TGTGCCAGCAGTTTGGGGACAGCAAGGGGCGAGCAGTACTTC. It encodes CASSLGTARGEQYF.

The chain is built from TRBV4-1 and TRBJ1-5; the D gene is possibly TRBD1 (6 bases). Germline assignment: CDR1 MGHRA and CDR2 YSYEKL. Trimming cost V 3 bases and J 2 bases, with 17 bases left between them. This CDR3 contains 17 residues. The CDR3 loop is CASSHPGGLVGNQPQHF. CDR3 bases: TGCGCCAGCAGCCACCCCGGGGGGCTGGTAGGCAATCAGCCCCAGCATTTT.

The chain links TRBV30 to TRBJ1-2, with TRBD1 matching 7 bases. V dropped 2 bases and J dropped 2; count of bases not matched to a gene: 8. This CDR3 has 15 residues. Germline loops: CDR1 GTSNPN, CDR2 SVGIG (reference sequence). CDR3 DNA sequence: TGTGCCTGGAGTCCATTAGACAGGGTGAACTATGGCTACACCTTC. Translated: CAWSPLDRVNYGYTF.

The chain recombines TRBV9 with TRBJ2-3; perhaps TRBD1 as D (6 bases). The length of the CDR3 is 16 residues. CDR1 is SGDLS, CDR2 YYNGEE, per germline. Deletions cut 0 bases from V and 0 bases from J, with 11 bases between. For the CDR3, the DNA is TGTGCCAGCAGCGTAGGTATGGGGGCTAGCACAGATACGCAGTATTTT. It yields the protein CASSVGMGASTDTQYF.

The J gene is TRBJ1-2, the V gene TRBV19; 7 bases align to TRBD1. CDR1 is LNHDA, CDR2 SQIVND, per germline (reference sequence). The V and J ends lost 5 bases and 3 bases, in that order; junction bases with no gene match: 9. The CDR3 contains 15 residues. The CDR3 DNA sequence: TGTGCCAGTAGTGGGCCGACAGGGATGGACTATGGCTACACCTTC. It translates to CASSGPTGMDYGYTF. Complete variable domain (other parts from reference TRBV19 and TRBJ1-2): DGGITQSPKYLFRKEGQNVTLSCEQNLNHDAMYWYRQDPGQGLRLIYYSQIVNDFQKGDIAEGYSVSREKKESFPLTVTSAQKNPTAFYLCASSGPTGMDYGYTFGSGTRLTVV.

The chain's CDR3 is CASSSYRATGGYTF. The CDR3 DNA is TGTGCCAGTAGTTCATACCGGGCCACGGGGGGCTACACCTTC. This chain connects TRBV19 to TRBJ1-2, with D hard to call. Germline values: CDR1 LNHDA, CDR2 SQIVND (reference sequence). Trimming stripped 5 bases from V and 8 bases from J, with 18 bases between. This CDR3 contains 14 residues.

V usage is TRBV9 and J usage is TRBJ2-3, with TRBD1 as a possible D gene (5 bases). CDR1 is SGDLS, CDR2 YYNGEE, per germline. The CDR3 covers 15 residues. Trimming left V 3 bases short and J 1 base short, with 12 bases between. Here the CDR3 DNA reads TGTGCCAGCAGCGGTGGGGCAAGGGGCACAGATACGCAGTATTTT. Protein: CASSGGARGTDTQYF.

This clone was seen more than once but under ten times. The rearrangement joins TRBV4-1 to TRBJ2-7; 7 bases are shared with TRBD2. Germline assignment: CDR1 MGHRA and CDR2 YSYEKL. The CDR3 is made up of 15 amino acids. The V gene end was trimmed by 5 bases and the J gene end by 3 bases; junction bases not matched to a gene: 10. CDR3: CASSWKTAGDYEQYF. CDR3 nucleotide sequence: TGCGCCAGCAGCTGGAAGACGGCGGGAGACTACGAGCAGTACTTC.

The chain couples TRBV7-8 to TRBJ1-5; D is unresolved. The CDR3 runs 17 residues. V was clipped by 0 bases and J by 2 bases, with 14 bases between them. Germline CDR1 reads SGHVS; CDR2 reads FQNEAQ. The CDR3 DNA reads TGTGCCAGCAGCTTAGCCGTGAGTCCTGAAGGCAATCAGCCCCAGCATTTT. Translation gives CASSLAVSPEGNQPQHF.

This clone was counted a single time. A read error may account for a junction end that differs from germline. The gene calls are TRBV27 and TRBJ2-5; 8 bases agree with TRBD1. The CDR3 has 15 amino acids. In germline, CDR1 is MNHEY, CDR2 SMNVEV (reference sequence). CDR3 protein: CASSLWTGNQETQYF. CDR3 DNA sequence: TGTGCCAGCAGTTTATGGACAGGGAACCAGGAGACCCAGTACTTC.

The chain has TRBV7-9 and TRBJ1-5, with D perhaps TRBD1 (6 bases). The V end lost 5 bases, the J end lost 3 bases, and 14 bases lay between the germline ends. CDR3 length: 15 amino acids. Per germline, CDR1 SEHNR and CDR2 FQNEAQ (reference sequence). This chain's CDR3 is CASSPGGGNNQPQHF. CDR3 DNA sequence: TGTGCCAGCAGCCCGGGAGGGGGTAACAATCAGCCCCAGCATTTT.

The chain carries TRBV27 and TRBJ1-2, with 12 positions matching TRBD1. Per the germline V gene, CDR1 is MNHEY and CDR2 is SMNVEV (reference sequence). The CDR3 consists of 19 residues. The V segment lost 1 base and the J segment 4 bases; nucleotides outside the gene matches: 13. CDR3 nucleotide sequence: TGTGCCAGCAGTTTATTTCCCGGGACAGGGGGCGCGGGGTCCTATGGCTACACCTTC. It yields the protein CASSLFPGTGGAGSYGYTF.

With respect to this clone: The same CDR3 can be traced to other DNA sequences in this sample. The gene calls are TRBV7-2 and TRBJ2-2, with 9 bases matching TRBD2. This CDR3 is 16 amino acids long. The J segment lost 6 bases and the V segment lost 5 bases, leaving 10 bases of the junction unmatched. Germline assignment: CDR1 SGHTA and CDR2 FQGNSA. CDR3 in amino acids: CASSPVAGGPSGELFF. CDR3 DNA sequence: TGTGCCAGCAGCCCAGTGGCGGGAGGGCCATCCGGGGAGCTGTTTTTT.

The CDR3 DNA reads TGTGCCAGCAGTTACTATGACAGCGCAGATACGCAGTATTTT. Residues: CASSYYDSADTQYF. This chain links TRBV6-5 with TRBJ2-3, with D maybe TRBD1 (5 bases). Germline values: CDR1 MNHEY, CDR2 SVGAGI. The CDR3 covers 14 residues. V was trimmed by 1 base and J by 4 bases, leaving 9 bases between them.

For the CDR3, the DNA is TGTGCCAGCAGCCCAGACAGGGTCAACGAGCAGTACTTC. Translating it yields CASSPDRVNEQYF. The chain is built from TRBV4-2 and TRBJ2-7, with 7 bases fitting TRBD1. Germline trimming cut 4 bases from V and 5 bases from J; bases unmatched to any gene: 5. CDR3 length: 13 residues. The germline V gene encodes CDR1 LGHNA and CDR2 YNFKEQ.

V and J are TRBV2 and TRBJ1-2; D is perhaps TRBD1 (5 bases). Germline assignment: CDR1 SNHLY and CDR2 FYNNEI. The germline V and J ends were trimmed by 6 bases and 8 bases, with 22 bases remaining between them. CDR3 length: 15 residues. CDR3 loop: CASSGGWGDPEGYTF. CDR3 nucleotides: TGTGCCAGCAGCGGGGGATGGGGGGACCCGGAAGGCTACACCTTC.